This entry is about one T cell receptor beta chain. The CDR3 totals 14 residues. V lost 1 base and J 0 bases, leaving 7 bases between the germline ends. CDR1 is LNHNV, CDR2 YYDKDF, per germline (reference sequence). Clones were sequenced by immunoSEQ multiplex PCR, and TCRdb holds only the in-frame ones, with some missing. The sample lists about 89,000 clones, 90% to 95% occurring once. These data originate in a study of T cell changes during pregnancy in multiple sclerosis. This sequence originates from a female donor in good health, enrolled as a control in a pregnancy study. The gene calls are TRBV15 and TRBJ2-7; weak D call: TRBD1 (6 bases). Sample: peripheral blood, taken after pregnancy. The CDR3: CATSRGDTSYEQYF. The CDR3 DNA is TGTGCCACCAGCAGAGGGGACACCTCCTACGAGCAGTACTTC.